This passage covers 15 T cell receptor beta chains from one sample sequenced in a study of T-cell memory formation after mild COVID-19. TCRdb re-called the 5' RACE reads through MiXCR, storing one row per CDR3 protein. The data show about 40,000 distinct CDR3 sequences, around 6.1% seen once. The sequencing input was PBMCs or a T cell subset sorted from them (not recorded which). The receptors were gathered from an adult who had mild COVID-19 (a few samples of this study predate the infection). Cell type and time point are not known.

This clonotype was counted many times. The chain uses TRBV29-1 and TRBJ2-5; either TRBD1 or TRBD2 may supply D (6 bases each). In germline, CDR1 is SQVTM, CDR2 ANQGSEA. The CDR3 runs 13 residues. V lost 3 bases and J lost 5, with 13 bases in between. CDR3 region: CSVDRGAGETQYF. For the CDR3, the DNA is TGCAGCGTTGACAGGGGCGCGGGGGAGACCCAGTACTTC.

This clonotype appeared many times. The rearrangement links TRBV5-4 to TRBJ2-5; 8 positions match TRBD1. V lost 3 bases to trimming and J lost 5 bases; unmatched junction nucleotides: 6. CDR1 and CDR2 from the germline V gene are SGHNT and YYREEE (reference sequence). The CDR3 loop spans 14 amino acids. This CDR3 reads CASSSTGVRETQYF. The CDR3 DNA sequence: TGTGCCAGCAGCTCGACAGGGGTGCGGGAGACCCAGTACTTC.

This clonotype appeared many times. The rearrangement links TRBV10-3 to TRBJ2-3; TRBD2 agrees at 13 bases. CDR1 ENHRY and CDR2 SYGVKD come from the germline V gene. After removal of 11 bases from V and 4 bases from J, the junction contained 6 bases not matched to a gene. This CDR3 has 14 amino acids. The CDR3 bases are TGTGCCGTAACTAGCGGGGGGGCTTCAGATACGCAGTATTTT. This sequence encodes CAVTSGGASDTQYF.

The chain couples TRBV27 to TRBJ1-4, with a tentative D call TRBD1 (5 bases). Deletions cut 11 bases from V and 2 bases from J, with 15 bases between. Per the germline V gene, CDR1 is MNHEY and CDR2 is SMNVEV (reference sequence). The CDR3 runs 14 residues. The CDR3 loop reads CAAGRGFTNEKLFF. The CDR3 nucleotides are TGTGCCGCGGGAAGGGGTTTTACTAATGAAAAACTGTTTTTT.

This clonotype was seen ten or more times. The chain recombines TRBV9 with TRBJ2-6, with D maybe TRBD1 (5 bases). The germline V gene encodes CDR1 SGDLS and CDR2 YYNGEE. CDR3 length equals 12 residues. The germline V and J ends were trimmed by 3 bases and 13 bases, with 11 bases remaining between them. The CDR3 nucleotides are TGTGCCAGCAGCGCCGCCCAGGGTGTCCTGACTTTC. It specifies CASSAAQGVLTF.

The chain employs TRBV7-6 and TRBJ2-1; D unresolved. In germline, CDR1 is SGHVS, CDR2 FNYEAQ. The CDR3 runs 13 residues. V was pared by 3 bases and J by 6 bases, with 9 bases between. CDR3 in DNA: TGTGCCAGCAGCTTGGTCAGACGCAATGAGCAGTTCTTC. This sequence encodes CASSLVRRNEQFF.

The genes are TRBV20-1 and TRBJ2-3, with 7 bases identical to TRBD1. The trim removed 7 bases at V and 4 bases at J, leaving 8 bases unmatched. This CDR3 has 13 amino acids. CDR1 is DFQATT and CDR2 is SNEGSKA in the germline V gene (reference sequence). The CDR3, as DNA: TGCAGTGTAGAGGACAGGTTTTCAGATACGCAGTATTTT. It is translated as CSVEDRFSDTQYF.

This clonotype was counted at least ten times. The chain has TRBV7-8 and TRBJ2-2, with 8 bases fitting TRBD1. V shed 2 bases and J 6 bases; nucleotides not matched to a gene: 2. Germline loops: CDR1 SGHVS, CDR2 FQNEAQ. The CDR3 totals 14 residues. CDR3 nucleotides: TGTGCCAGCAGCTTAAGACAGGGGTCCGGGGAGCTGTTTTTT. As protein: CASSLRQGSGELFF.

CDR3 residues: CSARNPTQDSPLHF. The CDR3 DNA sequence: TGCAGTGCTAGAAACCCCACTCAAGATTCACCCCTCCACTTT. This chain uses TRBV20-1 with TRBJ1-6; no firm D call. Germline CDR1 reads DFQATT; CDR2 reads SNEGSKA (reference sequence). This CDR3 comprises 14 residues. Trimming removed 2 bases from V and 8 bases from J, with 13 bases in between.

The sample holds many counts of this clonotype. The rearrangement uses TRBV20-1 and TRBJ2-3; TRBD2 matches at 11 bases. Germline CDR1 and CDR2: DFQATT and SNEGSKA (reference sequence). This CDR3 has 16 residues. After removal of 2 bases from V and 2 bases from J, the junction contained 6 bases not matched to a gene. CDR3 protein: CSARTWTSGFTDTQYF. CDR3 DNA sequence: TGCAGTGCTAGAACGTGGACTAGCGGGTTCACAGATACGCAGTATTTT.

In its sample, this clonotype was seen many times. The rearrangement links TRBV7-3 to TRBJ2-7, with 7 bases lining up with TRBD2. The CDR3 covers 14 residues. The V gene's germline CDR1 is SGHTA and CDR2 FQGTGA. With 5 bases clipped from V and 0 bases from J, the junction kept 4 bases outside the gene matches. CDR3 protein: CASSPGGSSYEQYF. DNA for the CDR3: TGTGCCAGCAGCCCCGGCGGGAGCTCCTACGAGCAGTACTTC.

This clonotype occurred a few times. The chain couples TRBV6-2 or TRBV6-3 to TRBJ2-1, with TRBD2 matching 7 bases. The germline V gene encodes CDR1 MNHEY and CDR2 SVGEGT. V was clipped by 6 bases and J by 3 bases; unmatched bases: 8. CDR3 size: 15 residues. Written as DNA, the CDR3 is TGTGCCAGCAGAAAAAGCGGGGTGATCTACAATGAGCAGTTCTTC. Encoded protein: CASRKSGVIYNEQFF.

This clonotype was detected many times. The rearrangement joins TRBV20-1 to TRBJ2-1; 11 nucleotides agree with TRBD2. Unmatched junction bases numbered 12, after V lost 3 bases and J lost 8 bases. Germline loops: CDR1 DFQATT, CDR2 SNEGSKA (reference sequence). The CDR3 totals 16 residues. As DNA, the CDR3 is TGCAGTGCTAGTCAAGGTTTCCGACTAGCGGGGTATGAGCAGTTCTTC. Translating gives CSASQGFRLAGYEQFF.

The gene calls are TRBV2 and TRBJ2-5; TRBD2 matches 8 bases. The CDR3 is made up of 14 amino acids. Germline loops: CDR1 SNHLY, CDR2 FYNNEI. Losses at the gene ends were 10 bases for V and 2 bases for J; bases not matched to a gene: 9. CDR3 region: CATRRLAGQETQYF. CDR3 DNA sequence: TGTGCCACCCGACGGCTAGCGGGTCAAGAGACCCAGTACTTC.

In this sample, this clonotype is medium-sized. The chain couples TRBV5-1 to TRBJ2-3, with D unresolved. This CDR3 has 12 residues. V lost 5 bases to trimming and J lost 0 bases, with 4 bases between them. The germline gives CDR1 SGHRS, CDR2 YFSETQ. The CDR3 nucleotides are TGCGCCAGCAGGGCTAGCACAGATACGCAGTATTTT. Residues: CASRASTDTQYF.